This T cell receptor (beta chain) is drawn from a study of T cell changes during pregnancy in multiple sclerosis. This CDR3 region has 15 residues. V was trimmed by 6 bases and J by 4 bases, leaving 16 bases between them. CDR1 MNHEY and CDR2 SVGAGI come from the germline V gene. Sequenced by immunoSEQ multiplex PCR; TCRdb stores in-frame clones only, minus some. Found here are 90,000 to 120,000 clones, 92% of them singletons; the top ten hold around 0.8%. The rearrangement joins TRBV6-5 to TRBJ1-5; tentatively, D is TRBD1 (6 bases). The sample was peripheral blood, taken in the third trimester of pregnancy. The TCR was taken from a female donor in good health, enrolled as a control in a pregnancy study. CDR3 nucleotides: TGTGCCAGCAGCCTAGGACAGATGGGGAATCAGCCCCAGCATTTT. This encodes CASSLGQMGNQPQHF.